This T cell receptor beta chain was documented in a study of cytomegalovirus exposure and HLA in healthy donors. This clone was seen a few times. Per the germline V gene, CDR1 is MDHEN and CDR2 is SYDVKM. This CDR3 is 14 amino acids long. V lost 2 bases, J lost 0 bases, and 5 bases lay in between. TCRdb's table, derived via immunoSEQ multiplex PCR, lists solely in-frame clones and lacks some. The top ten hold 0.65% to 0.85% of the sample, which has 250,000 to 350,000 clones, 80% to 90% seen once. This sequence originates from a woman in her late teens or twenties in good health and CMV-seronegative. This chain connects TRBV28 to TRBJ1-3; D not certain. The source material was PBMCs. The CDR3 region is CASSLQASGNTIYF. The CDR3 nucleotides read TGTGCCAGCAGTTTACAAGCCTCTGGAAACACCATATATTTT.